These T cell receptor beta chains were read from a single sample in a study of blood T cell repertoires in COVID-19. Using immunoSEQ multiplex PCR, the repertoire was profiled, and TCRdb retains in-frame clones only, with some absent. Counted here are roughly 240,000 clones, about four fifths occurring once; the ten biggest clones make up 3% to 4%. Sequenced input: PBMCs or T cells enriched from blood (not recorded which). These receptors were taken from a woman in her thirties or forties who had been exposed to COVID-19. CDR3s include the opening cysteine and the closing phenylalanine or tryptophan. The D gene is left open where the match is weak.

d_call: TRBD1
cdr3_length: 14
v_call: TRBV3-1/TRBV3-2
j_call: TRBJ1-2
cdr3_aa: CASSHRTGEYGYTF

d_call: -
cdr3_length: 15
v_call: TRBV2
j_call: TRBJ1-1
cdr3_aa: CASSEQGPMNTEAFF

d_call: -
cdr3_length: 13
v_call: TRBV10-3
j_call: TRBJ2-3
cdr3_aa: CAISEPGEDTQYF

d_call: -
cdr3_length: 14
v_call: TRBV18
j_call: TRBJ1-5
cdr3_aa: CASSPLGEDQPQHF

d_call: -
cdr3_length: 14
v_call: TRBV5-4
j_call: TRBJ1-4
cdr3_aa: CASRGEGYDEKLFF

d_call: -
cdr3_length: 15
v_call: TRBV2
j_call: TRBJ2-3
cdr3_aa: CASSLGRGSTDTQYF

d_call: TRBD2
cdr3_length: 17
v_call: TRBV20-1
j_call: TRBJ2-5
cdr3_aa: CSASPGTSGGQQETQYF

d_call: TRBD1
cdr3_length: 15
v_call: TRBV6-6
j_call: TRBJ1-5
cdr3_aa: CASAVGQGGGQPQHF

d_call: TRBD1
cdr3_length: 14
v_call: TRBV6-5
j_call: TRBJ1-5
cdr3_aa: CASTEGQVRQPQHF

d_call: -
cdr3_length: 16
v_call: TRBV7-3
j_call: TRBJ2-2
cdr3_aa: CASSLMFTASTGELFF

d_call: TRBD1
cdr3_length: 16
v_call: TRBV4-2
j_call: TRBJ2-7
cdr3_aa: CASSQEEGQGGYEQYF

d_call: TRBD1
cdr3_length: 17
v_call: TRBV11-2
j_call: TRBJ1-2
cdr3_aa: CASSSGLGGQGARGYTF

d_call: -
cdr3_length: 15
v_call: TRBV5-5
j_call: TRBJ2-1
cdr3_aa: CASSGGGEANNEQFF

d_call: TRBD2
cdr3_length: 19
v_call: TRBV7-2
j_call: TRBJ2-7
cdr3_aa: CASSLEPPWRGVPGYEQYF

d_call: -
cdr3_length: 16
v_call: TRBV9
j_call: TRBJ2-7
cdr3_aa: CASSRRGEGASDEQYF

d_call: -
cdr3_length: 16
v_call: TRBV9
j_call: TRBJ1-4
cdr3_aa: CASSGGTGLPNEKLFF

d_call: -
cdr3_length: 14
v_call: TRBV3-1/TRBV3-2
j_call: TRBJ1-1
cdr3_aa: CASSQRAGNTEAFF

d_call: TRBD2
cdr3_length: 16
v_call: TRBV7-2
j_call: TRBJ2-7
cdr3_aa: CASSFEAGYTSYEQYF

d_call: -
cdr3_length: 14
v_call: TRBV6-4
j_call: TRBJ1-6
cdr3_aa: CASSDVGGGSPLHF

d_call: TRBD2
cdr3_length: 15
v_call: TRBV6-4
j_call: TRBJ2-5
cdr3_aa: CASREGLAYQETQYF

d_call: TRBD1
cdr3_length: 15
v_call: TRBV6-1
j_call: TRBJ1-6
cdr3_aa: CASSEMAGGLSPLHF

d_call: TRBD1
cdr3_length: 16
v_call: TRBV27
j_call: TRBJ1-5
cdr3_aa: CASRSLGTGGFQPQHF

d_call: -
cdr3_length: 15
v_call: TRBV18
j_call: TRBJ1-4
cdr3_aa: CASSPPESTNEKLFF

d_call: TRBD1
cdr3_length: 14
v_call: TRBV5-1
j_call: TRBJ1-3
cdr3_aa: CASSSGQTSNTIYF

d_call: TRBD2
cdr3_length: 16
v_call: TRBV5-1
j_call: TRBJ2-1
cdr3_aa: CASTTLSGGPYNEQFF

d_call: TRBD1
cdr3_length: 16
v_call: TRBV28
j_call: TRBJ2-7
cdr3_aa: CASVPTAGQGAYEQYF

d_call: -
cdr3_length: 14
v_call: TRBV5-1
j_call: TRBJ2-7
cdr3_aa: CASSLETVLYEQYF